A single sample gave rise to the 4 T cell receptor beta chains below, sequenced in a study of CD8+ T cells in alopecia areata (dated by TCRdb to between 2018 and 2020). The time point label corresponds to: around 29 days on oral tofacitinib. The treatment or condition label, read with the paper, signifies: oral pan-JAK inhibitor, 5-10 mg twice daily. The library was produced with the immunoSEQ multiplex PCR assay. RNA was extracted from all samples and reverse transcribed into cDNA, which served as template for TCR sequencing. The clones in this table, taken by TCRdb from immuneACCESS, are in-frame only. Not every clone is retained; where verified, under half of the shortfall comes from an unresolved V gene, and the cause of the rest is unknown. Across this sample there are 110,000 or so clones, with around 58% seen only once. The leading ten clones occupy under 35% of the sample. The sample was CD8+ T cells sorted from blood, taken at week 4, from a patient treated with tofacitinib. The receptors derive from a human donor with alopecia areata.

The chain carries TRBV30 and TRBJ1-5; D not certain. V lost 1 base and J lost 5, with 9 bases in between. The germline V gene has CDR1 GTSNPN and CDR2 SVGIG (reference sequence). The CDR3 has 13 amino acids. The CDR3 sequence is CAWSGAGHQPQHF. CDR3 DNA: TGTGCCTGGAGTGGAGCGGGCCATCAGCCCCAGCATTTT.

This clone showed up many times. The V and J genes are TRBV28 and TRBJ1-5; D is uncertain. CDR1 is MDHEN, CDR2 SYDVKM, per germline. The V gene lost 4 bases and the J gene lost 4 bases, with 17 bases spanning the gap. The CDR3 has 16 amino acids. CDR3 loop: CASSSLVGFVNQPQHF. The CDR3 nucleotides read TGTGCCAGCAGTTCGCTCGTGGGGTTCGTGAATCAGCCCCAGCATTTT.

This chain joins TRBV29-1 and TRBJ1-2, with 8 bases aligning to TRBD1. CDR1 SQVTM and CDR2 ANQGSEA come from the germline V gene. CDR3 length: 14 amino acids. After removal of 1 base from V and 3 bases from J, the junction contained 4 bases not matched to a gene. The CDR3 sequence: CSVEAEDRDYGYTF. The CDR3, as DNA: TGCAGCGTTGAAGCAGAGGACAGGGACTATGGCTACACCTTC. The full variable domain, its missing parts supplied by reference TRBV29-1 and TRBJ1-2, is SAVISQKPSRDICQRGTSLTIQCQVDSQVTMMFWYRQQPGQSLTLIATANQGSEATYESGFVIDKFPISRPNLTFSTLTVSNMSPEDSSIYLCSVEAEDRDYGYTFGSGTRLTVV.

The chain combines TRBV30 with TRBJ1-5; possible D gene TRBD1, 5 bases. The germline gives CDR1 GTSNPN, CDR2 SVGIG (reference sequence). The CDR3 spans 16 residues. Trimming removed 0 bases at V and 6 bases at J, with 18 bases between. Here the CDR3 reads CAWSVRGLGPGQPQHF. In DNA form, the CDR3 reads TGTGCCTGGAGTGTACGGGGATTGGGGCCCGGTCAGCCCCAGCATTTT.